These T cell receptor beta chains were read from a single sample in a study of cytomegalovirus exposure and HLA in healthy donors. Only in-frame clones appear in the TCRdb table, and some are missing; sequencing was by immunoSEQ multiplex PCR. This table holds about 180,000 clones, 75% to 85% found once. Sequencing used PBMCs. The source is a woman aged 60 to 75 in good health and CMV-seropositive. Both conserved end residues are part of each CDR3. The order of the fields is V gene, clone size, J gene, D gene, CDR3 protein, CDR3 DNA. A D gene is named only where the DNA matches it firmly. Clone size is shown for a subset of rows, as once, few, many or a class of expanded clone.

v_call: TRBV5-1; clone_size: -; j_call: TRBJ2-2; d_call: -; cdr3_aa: CASSLDPGGATGELFF; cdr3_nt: TGCGCCAGCAGCTTGGATCCAGGTGGGGCCACCGGGGAGCTGTTTTTT
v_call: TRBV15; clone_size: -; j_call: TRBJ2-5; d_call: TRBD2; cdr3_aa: CATGTSGLGGTQYF; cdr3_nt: TGTGCCACCGGGACTAGCGGGCTCGGAGGGACCCAGTACTTC
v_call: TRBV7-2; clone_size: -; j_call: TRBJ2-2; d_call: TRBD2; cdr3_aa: CASSLGISGGNTGELFF; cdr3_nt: TGTGCCAGCAGCTTAGGGATTAGCGGGGGAAACACCGGGGAGCTGTTTTTT
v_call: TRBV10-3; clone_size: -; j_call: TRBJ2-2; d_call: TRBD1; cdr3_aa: CAISGQGLTGELFF; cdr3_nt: TGTGCCATCAGTGGACAGGGGCTCACCGGGGAGCTGTTTTTT
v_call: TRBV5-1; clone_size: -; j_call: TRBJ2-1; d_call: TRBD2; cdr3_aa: CASSLRAGGSSSYNEQFF; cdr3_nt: TGCGCCAGCAGCCTACGTGCGGGGGGGTCGAGCTCCTACAATGAGCAGTTCTTC
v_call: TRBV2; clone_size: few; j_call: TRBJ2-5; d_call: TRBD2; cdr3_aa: CASSAGTSGRGETQYF; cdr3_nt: TGTGCCAGCAGCGCCGGGACTAGCGGGAGGGGAGAGACCCAGTACTTC
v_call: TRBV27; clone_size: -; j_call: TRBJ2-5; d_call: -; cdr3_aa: CASSRKQETQYF; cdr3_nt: TGTGCCAGCAGCCGTAAACAAGAGACCCAGTACTTC
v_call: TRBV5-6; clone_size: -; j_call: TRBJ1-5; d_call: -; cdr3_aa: CASSLGRVSNQPQHF; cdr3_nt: TGTGCCAGCAGCTTGGGGAGGGTGAGCAATCAGCCCCAGCATTTT
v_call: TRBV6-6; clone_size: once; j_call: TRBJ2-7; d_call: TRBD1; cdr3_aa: CASSSRDRGLDYEQYF; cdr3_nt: TGTGCCAGCAGTTCCCGGGACAGGGGCCTTGACTACGAGCAGTACTTC
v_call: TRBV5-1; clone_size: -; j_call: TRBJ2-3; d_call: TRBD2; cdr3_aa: CASSLGGSADTQYF; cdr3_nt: TGCGCCAGCAGCTTGGGCGGGAGTGCAGATACGCAGTATTTT
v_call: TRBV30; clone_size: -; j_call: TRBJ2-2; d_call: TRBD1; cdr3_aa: CAWSVRVRWRQGLFGELFF; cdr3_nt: TGTGCCTGGAGTGTACGGGTGAGGTGGCGACAGGGGCTTTTCGGGGAGCTGTTTTTT
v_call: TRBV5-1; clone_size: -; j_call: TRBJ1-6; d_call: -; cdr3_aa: CASRSDVGLSNSPLHF; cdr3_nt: TGCGCCAGCAGATCGGATGTGGGACTGAGTAATTCACCCCTCCACTTT
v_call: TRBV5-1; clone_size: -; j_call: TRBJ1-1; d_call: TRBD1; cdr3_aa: CASSRQGGGTEAFF; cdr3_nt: TGCGCCAGCAGCCGACAGGGAGGCGGGACTGAAGCTTTCTTT
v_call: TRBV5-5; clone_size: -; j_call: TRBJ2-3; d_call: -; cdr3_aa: CASSLITGLTDTQYF; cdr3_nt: TGTGCCAGCAGCTTGATTACAGGGTTGACAGATACGCAGTATTTT
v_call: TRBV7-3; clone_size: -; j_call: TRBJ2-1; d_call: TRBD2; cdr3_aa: CASSLILAGGMDEQFF; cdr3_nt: TGTGCCAGCAGCTTAATCCTAGCGGGAGGTATGGATGAGCAGTTCTTC
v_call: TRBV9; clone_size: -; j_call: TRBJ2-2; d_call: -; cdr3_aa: CASSGTVNTGELFF; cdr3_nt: TGTGCCAGCAGCGGAACAGTGAACACCGGGGAGCTGTTTTTT